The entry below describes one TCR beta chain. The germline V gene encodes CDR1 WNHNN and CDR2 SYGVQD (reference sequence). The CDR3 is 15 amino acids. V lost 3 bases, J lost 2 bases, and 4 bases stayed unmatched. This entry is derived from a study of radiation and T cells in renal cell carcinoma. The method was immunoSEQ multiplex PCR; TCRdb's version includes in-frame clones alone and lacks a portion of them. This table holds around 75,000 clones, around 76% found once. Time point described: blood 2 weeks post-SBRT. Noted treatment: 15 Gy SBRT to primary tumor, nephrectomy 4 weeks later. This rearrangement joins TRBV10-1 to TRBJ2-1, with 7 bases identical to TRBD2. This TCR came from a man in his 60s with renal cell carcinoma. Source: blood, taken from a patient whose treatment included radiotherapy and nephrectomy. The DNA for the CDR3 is TGCGCCAGCAGTGACGGGGGGAGTCCCTACAATGAGCAGTTCTTC. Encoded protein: CASSDGGSPYNEQFF.